Shown below are 16 T cell receptor beta chains from a single sample sequenced in a study of T-cell memory formation after mild COVID-19. MiXCR, run by TCRdb on the 5' RACE reads, gives a single entry per CDR3 protein. Of roughly 550,000 distinct CDR3 sequences listed, approximately 20% are singletons. Specimen: PBMCs or a T cell subset sorted from them (not recorded which). These TCRs come from an adult woman who had mild COVID-19 (a few samples of this study predate the infection). Cell type and time point are not known.

CDR3 loop: CASSQDRAGYHGGSGANVLTF. CDR3 bases: TGCGCCAGCAGCCAAGATCGCGCAGGCTATCATGGTGGCTCTGGGGCCAACGTCCTGACTTTC. The chain carries TRBV4-3 and TRBJ2-6; D is unclear. Germline values: CDR1 LGHNA, CDR2 YSLEER. The CDR3 loop spans 21 amino acids. With 0 bases removed from V and 0 bases from J, the gap between germline ends came to 21 bases.

This clonotype was observed a few times. This chain links TRBV12-3 or TRBV12-4 with TRBJ2-7; D remains ambiguous. The CDR3 extends over 11 amino acids. Trimming removed 6 bases from V and 3 bases from J, with 6 bases in between. CDR3: CASSILYEQYF. CDR3 DNA sequence: TGTGCCAGCAGCATCCTCTACGAGCAGTACTTC.

The chain has TRBV18 and TRBJ1-2, with TRBD1 as a possible D gene (5 bases). Germline V gene lookup returns CDR1 KGHSH and CDR2 LQKENI. V was trimmed by 0 bases and J by 2 bases, leaving 10 bases between them. CDR3 length equals 15 residues. This CDR3 is CASSPPRRGNYGYTF. CDR3 nucleotides: TGTGCCAGCTCACCACCGAGGAGGGGAAACTATGGCTACACCTTC.

This clonotype has only a few counts. The J gene is TRBJ2-3, the V gene TRBV12-3 or TRBV12-4, with a possible D match to TRBD1 (6 bases). This CDR3 comprises 12 residues. The V end lost 6 bases, the J end lost 7 bases, and 11 bases lay between the germline ends. CDR3 nucleotides: TGTGCCAGCAGCCTCACAGGGAATACGCAGTATTTT. This gives the protein CASSLTGNTQYF.

This clonotype was recorded a few times. The rearrangement links TRBV6-2 or TRBV6-3 to TRBJ2-2, with no clear D. V lost 3 bases, J lost 6 bases, and 11 bases lay in between. This CDR3 is 14 amino acids long. Germline values: CDR1 MNHEY, CDR2 SVGEGT. The CDR3 loop reads CASSYLSSSGELFF. The DNA of the CDR3 is TGTGCCAGCAGTTATTTGAGTTCCTCCGGGGAGCTGTTTTTT.

The chain links TRBV4-1 to TRBJ2-7, with 7 bases matching TRBD2. CDR1 is MGHRA and CDR2 is YSYEKL in the germline V gene. The CDR3 covers 14 residues. The V gene end was trimmed by 6 bases and the J gene end by 7 bases; junction bases not matched to a gene: 12. CDR3 nucleotide sequence: TGCGCCAGCAGTCCGACTAGCAAGGTAAAAGAGCAGTACTTC. Its protein is CASSPTSKVKEQYF.

V usage is TRBV12-3 or TRBV12-4 and J usage is TRBJ2-7; TRBD1 matches 8 bases. The CDR3 runs 16 residues. After removal of 2 bases from V and 2 bases from J, the junction contained 8 bases not matched to a gene. CDR3 sequence: CASSLSWTGQTYEQYF. The CDR3 nucleotides are TGTGCCAGCAGTTTATCTTGGACAGGGCAAACCTACGAGCAGTACTTC.

This clonotype has more than one count but fewer than ten. The chain carries TRBV7-6 and TRBJ2-3, with D possibly TRBD1 on 6 matching bases. This CDR3 contains 16 residues. Germline V CDR1 and CDR2: SGHVS, FNYEAQ. Trimming took 1 base from V and 0 from J, leaving 11 bases between them. CDR3 residues: CASSLGVGQSTDTQYF. DNA for the CDR3: TGTGCCAGCAGCTTAGGGGTGGGACAAAGCACAGATACGCAGTATTTT.

This clonotype was observed a few times. The chain uses TRBV7-2 and TRBJ2-1, with D possibly TRBD1 on 5 matching bases. Germline CDR1 reads SGHTA; CDR2 reads FQGNSA. The CDR3 has 14 residues. V was clipped by 2 bases and J by 4 bases, with 9 bases between them. The CDR3 nucleotides are TGTGCCAGCAGCTTAACCCAGGGATACAATGAGCAGTTCTTC. Protein: CASSLTQGYNEQFF. The full variable domain, in which reference TRBV7-2 and TRBJ2-1 provide the parts outside the CDR3, is GAGVSQSPSNKVTEKGKDVELRCDPISGHTALYWYRQSLGQGLEFLIYFQGNSAPDKSGLPSDRFSAERTGGSVSTLTIQRTQQEDSAVYLCASSLTQGYNEQFFGPGTRLTVL.

The J gene is TRBJ2-1, the V gene TRBV27; a possible D gene is TRBD2 (6 bases). V lost 6 bases to trimming and J lost 6 bases, with 18 bases between them. The CDR3 sequence is 15 residues long. The V gene's germline CDR1 is MNHEY and CDR2 SMNVEV (reference sequence). The DNA for the CDR3 is TGTGCCAGCAGCTACTCAGGAGGGTTTGTCAATGAGCAGTTCTTC. It translates to CASSYSGGFVNEQFF.

This clonotype came up many times. The CDR3 sequence: CASSTFGTAKETQYF. CDR3 coding DNA: TGTGCCAGCAGCACTTTCGGGACAGCCAAAGAGACCCAGTACTTC. The chain carries TRBV7-2 and TRBJ2-5, with 7 bases lining up with TRBD1. V shed 5 bases, J shed 3 bases, and the junction held 9 bases outside the gene matches. CDR1 and CDR2 from the germline V gene are SGHTA and FQGNSA. The CDR3 is 15 amino acids.

This clonotype was counted a few times. The V and J genes are TRBV7-2 and TRBJ2-2, with TRBD2 matching 9 bases. CDR1 and CDR2 (germline): SGHTA, FQGNSA. CDR3 length equals 16 residues. V lost 6 bases and J lost 4; bases outside the gene matches: 9. The CDR3 region has the DNA TGTGCCAGCAGAGCCTTAGCGGGAGTTTCCACCGGGGAGCTGTTTTTT. This codes for CASRALAGVSTGELFF.

In this sample, this clonotype turned up a few times. This chain connects TRBV11-2 to TRBJ1-1, with D unclear. The germline V gene has CDR1 SGHAT and CDR2 FQNNGV. This CDR3 spans 15 amino acids. V was pared by 6 bases and J by 0 bases, with 14 bases between. The CDR3 region is CASSFSEMMNTEAFF. The CDR3 DNA follows: TGTGCCAGCAGTTTCTCGGAGATGATGAACACTGAAGCTTTCTTT.

The chain links TRBV15 to TRBJ2-1; no definite D call. Trimming left V 5 bases short and J 0 bases short, with 11 bases between. Germline loops: CDR1 LNHNV, CDR2 YYDKDF (reference sequence). The CDR3 length is 15 residues. CDR3 sequence reads: CATSVSDFSYNEQFF. The CDR3 DNA is TGTGCCACCAGCGTGTCAGACTTCTCCTACAATGAGCAGTTCTTC.

The chain is built from TRBV2 and TRBJ1-5; tentative D call: TRBD1 (6 bases). With 4 bases removed from V and 7 bases from J, the gap between germline ends came to 14 bases. CDR1 and CDR2 from the germline V gene are SNHLY and FYNNEI. The CDR3 loop spans 14 amino acids. CDR3 DNA sequence: TGTGCCAGCAGTGGAACAGGGCAGAGACAGCCCCAGCATTTT. Translated, it gives CASSGTGQRQPQHF.

The V gene is TRBV7-9, the J gene TRBJ2-1, with 9 bases identical to TRBD1. The CDR3 is made up of 18 amino acids. V lost 4 bases and J lost 8; bases outside the gene matches: 18. CDR1 is SEHNR, CDR2 FQNEAQ, per germline (reference sequence). The CDR3 region has the DNA TGTGCCAGCAGCTCGCCAGACCTCGGGACAGGGTTGGGCGATGAGCAGTTCTTC. Amino acid sequence: CASSSPDLGTGLGDEQFF.